The 28 T cell receptor beta chains below were found in one sample sequenced in a study of molecular identifiers for immune sequencing clone quantification. TCRdb reanalysed the PCR reads using MiXCR and keeps one entry per CDR3 protein. This sample yields some 9,000 distinct CDR3 sequences, of which under 15% are seen a single time; less than 2% belongs to the top ten. The sample consisted of naive CD8+ T cells from blood, with Jurkat cell RNA spiked in. Documented subset: FACS-sorted CD8+CD4-CCR7+CD45RA+ naive T cells. These TCRs come from a human donor in good health. Some libraries in this study had Jurkat cell RNA spiked in.

This clonotype is medium-sized (0.01 to 0.1%). The chain employs TRBV2 and TRBJ2-5, with D maybe TRBD2 (5 bases). From germline, CDR1 is SNHLY and CDR2 FYNNEI. The V gene lost 7 bases and the J gene lost 2 bases, with 14 bases spanning the gap. The CDR3 contains 14 residues. The CDR3 loop is CASMRLGLQETQYF. The DNA of the CDR3 is TGTGCCAGCATGCGTCTAGGACTGCAAGAGACCCAGTACTTC.

This clonotype is deemed medium-sized (0.01 to 0.1%). The chain recombines TRBV27 with TRBJ1-1, with a possible D match to TRBD1 (6 bases). Germline V gene data show CDR1 as MNHEY and CDR2 as SMNVEV (reference sequence). The V end was cut by 6 bases, the J end by 1 base, with 18 bases between. The CDR3 is made up of 16 amino acids. In DNA form, the CDR3 reads TGTGCCAGCAGGCCCATCGCTTGGACAGAGAACACTGAAGCTTTCTTT. This translates into CASRPIAWTENTEAFF.

By frequency in the sample, this clonotype is medium-sized (0.01 to 0.1%). This chain joins TRBV7-6 and TRBJ2-1; D gene uncertain. The V end was cut by 2 bases, the J end by 5 bases, with 7 bases between. Per germline, CDR1 SGHVS and CDR2 FNYEAQ. The CDR3 is made up of 13 amino acids. In DNA, the CDR3 is TGTGCCAGCAGCTTAACATCGGACAATGAGCAGTTCTTC. It encodes CASSLTSDNEQFF.

This clonotype has a handful of counts. The gene calls are TRBV28 and TRBJ1-5; unclear D gene. V dropped 2 bases and J dropped 5 bases, with 13 bases sitting between them. Germline V lookup: CDR1 MDHEN, CDR2 SYDVKM. The CDR3 loop spans 15 amino acids. DNA of the CDR3: TGTGCCAGCAGTTTAGCCGCACAGAGGGATCAGCCCCAGCATTTT. Translating gives CASSLAAQRDQPQHF. Full variable domain (rest looked up from reference TRBV28 and TRBJ1-5): DVKVTQSSRYLVKRTGEKVFLECVQDMDHENMFWYRQDPGLGLRLIYFSYDVKMKEKGDIPEGYSVSREKKERFSLILESASTNQTSMYLCASSLAAQRDQPQHFGDGTRLSIL.

This clonotype is labeled medium-sized (0.01 to 0.1%). The chain is built from TRBV2 and TRBJ2-3; the D gene is possibly TRBD2 (5 bases). V gave up 2 bases and J gave up 2 bases, with 8 bases separating them. Germline-derived CDR1 and CDR2 are SNHLY and FYNNEI. The CDR3 extends over 14 amino acids. Here the CDR3 reads CASSEPGNTDTQYF. In DNA form, the CDR3 reads TGTGCCAGCAGTGAACCGGGGAACACAGATACGCAGTATTTT.

This clonotype was detected ten times or more. Here the CDR3 reads CASGPSGRSDTQYF. For the CDR3, the DNA is TGTGCTAGTGGGCCTAGCGGGAGGTCGGATACGCAGTATTTT. V usage is TRBV12-5 and J usage is TRBJ2-3, with TRBD2 matching 11 bases. The CDR3 consists of 14 residues. V lost 6 bases to trimming and J lost 6 bases; unmatched junction nucleotides: 5. In germline, CDR1 is LGHNT, CDR2 FRNRAP.

This clonotype counts as medium-sized (0.01 to 0.1%). This rearrangement joins TRBV2 to TRBJ2-2; 8 bases match TRBD1. The V segment lost 6 bases and the J segment 4 bases; nucleotides outside the gene matches: 10. This CDR3 contains 16 residues. Germline CDR1 SNHLY, CDR2 FYNNEI. In DNA, the CDR3 is TGTGCCAGCAGGGAGAAGACAGGGGACCTCACCGGGGAGCTGTTTTTT. This encodes CASREKTGDLTGELFF.

There are many counts of this clonotype. The rearrangement joins TRBV5-1 to TRBJ2-7; TRBD2 agrees at 9 bases. The germline gives CDR1 SGHRS, CDR2 YFSETQ. The CDR3 is 14 residues long. Trimming removed 2 bases from V and 1 base from J; junction bases left unmatched: 1. CDR3 nucleotide sequence: TGCGCCAGCAGCTTCAGCGGGGGGTCCTACGAGCAGTACTTC. Its translation: CASSFSGGSYEQYF.

Many counts were recorded for this clonotype. V gene TRBV29-1 combines with J gene TRBJ2-1; TRBD1 might be the D (8 bases). CDR1 and CDR2 (germline): SQVTM, ANQGSEA. Trimming removed 7 bases from V and 8 bases from J, with 18 bases in between. CDR3 length: 13 amino acids. The CDR3 sequence is CSDRTGRGHEQFF. In DNA form, the CDR3 reads TGCAGCGACCGGACAGGGAGGGGACATGAGCAGTTCTTC.

In this sample, this clonotype turned up a few times. This may stem from a read error, because a much larger clone lies one nucleotide away. V and J are TRBV2 and TRBJ2-3; 8 positions agree with TRBD1. With V trimmed by 3 bases and J by 4 bases, 9 bases remained unmatched. This CDR3 region has 16 residues. Germline loops: CDR1 SNHLY, CDR2 FYNNEI. The CDR3 loop reads CASSDQGAPGADTQYF. The CDR3 DNA sequence: TGTGCCAGCAGTGACCAGGGGGCGCCCGGCGCAGATACGCAGTATTTT.

To note about this clonotype: It may be a read error: a sequence one base away is much more abundant. This sequence joins TRBV15 and TRBJ2-7; D not resolved. Germline V gives CDR1 LNHNV, CDR2 YYDKDF (reference sequence). The CDR3 is made up of 14 amino acids. The CDR3 nucleotides are TGTGCCACCAGCACCAGCACGCGACACTACGAGCTGTACTTC. Its protein product is CATSTSTRHYELYF. The full variable domain, rest sourced from reference TRBV15 and TRBJ2-7, is DAMVIQNPRYQVTQFGKPVTLSCSQTLNHNVMYWYQQKSSQAPKLLFHYYDKDFNNEADTPDNFQSRRPNTSFCFLDIRSPGLGDTAMYLCATSTSTRHYELYFGPGTRLTVT.

This clonotype appeared many times. J is TRBJ2-1 and V is TRBV14; D is unresolved. The germline CDR1 and CDR2 sequences are SGHDN and FVKESK. The CDR3 runs to 15 residues. Between the trimmed V and J ends, which lost 5 bases and 1 base, there was a span of 12 bases. CDR3 loop: CASSSLLGSYNEQFF. The CDR3 DNA reads as TGTGCCAGCAGCTCCCTCCTTGGGTCCTACAATGAGCAGTTCTTC.

This clonotype was seen repeatedly, ten times or more. V usage is TRBV5-4 and J usage is TRBJ2-7, with 8 bases lining up with TRBD1. CDR3 length: 14 residues. V shed 3 bases and J 2 bases; nucleotides not matched to a gene: 4. The germline V gene encodes CDR1 SGHNT and CDR2 YYREEE (reference sequence). The CDR3 bases are TGTGCCAGCAGCTCCGGGACAGGAGCCTACGAGCAGTACTTC. It specifies CASSSGTGAYEQYF. Filled out from reference TRBV5-4 and TRBJ2-7, the complete variable domain reads ETGVTQSPTHLIKTRGQQVTLRCSSQSGHNTVSWYQQALGQGPQFIFQYYREEENGRGNFPPRFSGLQFPNYSSELNVNALELDDSALYLCASSSGTGAYEQYFGPGTRLTVT.

A remark on this clonotype: Since a much larger clone is just one base distant, this may be a read error. The rearrangement links TRBV9 to TRBJ2-7; 12 bases fit TRBD2. The CDR3 has 15 amino acids. Per germline, CDR1 SGDLS and CDR2 YYNGEE. CDR3 region: CANSVGLAGSYEQYF. The CDR3 DNA reads TGTGCCAACAGCGTTGGACTAGCGGGATCCTACGAGCAGTACTTC.

This clonotype was counted at least ten times. The V call is TRBV27, the J call TRBJ2-7, with unresolved D. V shed 7 bases and J shed 4 bases, with 5 bases lying between them. The CDR3 is made up of 10 amino acids. Per germline, CDR1 MNHEY and CDR2 SMNVEV (reference sequence). This CDR3 reads CASTLYEQYF. The CDR3 coding sequence is TGTGCCAGCACCCTATACGAGCAGTACTTC.

This clonotype has at least ten counts. The CDR3 protein is CSARVRGGNTDTQYF. The CDR3, as DNA: TGCAGTGCTAGAGTACGGGGGGGGAACACAGATACGCAGTATTTT. The chain joins TRBV20-1 to TRBJ2-3; 8 nucleotides align to TRBD2. CDR3 length: 15 residues. With V trimmed by 1 base and J by 2 bases, 5 bases remained unmatched. CDR1 DFQATT and CDR2 SNEGSKA come from the germline V gene (reference sequence).

This clonotype was counted ten times or more. V usage is TRBV3-1 and J usage is TRBJ1-2; 9 bases match TRBD1. The CDR3 covers 17 residues. CDR1 and CDR2 from the germline V gene are LGHDT and YNNKEL (reference sequence). With V trimmed by 1 base and J by 1 base, 7 bases remained unmatched. CDR3 residues: CASSQAAGQGFNYGYTF. The DNA of the CDR3 is TGTGCCAGCAGCCAAGCCGCGGGACAGGGTTTTAACTATGGCTACACCTTC.

This clonotype was picked up many times. This chain connects TRBV4-3 to TRBJ2-2, with D perhaps matching TRBD1 (5 bases). The CDR3 covers 14 residues. CDR1 LGHNA and CDR2 YSLEER come from the germline V gene. V lost 0 bases and J lost 5, with 7 bases in between. CDR3 sequence: CASSQDWTTGELFF. DNA of the CDR3: TGCGCCAGCAGCCAAGATTGGACAACCGGGGAGCTGTTTTTT.

About this clonotype: A much more abundant neighbour one base away suggests this may be a read error. The chain employs TRBV5-1 and TRBJ2-1; D is unresolved. CDR3 size: 12 residues. Germline CDR1 SGHRS, CDR2 YFSETQ. Here the CDR3 reads CASSIINNGQFF. The CDR3 DNA reads TGCGCCAGCAGCATAATAAACAATGGGCAGTTCTTC.

By share of the sample, this clonotype is medium-sized (0.01 to 0.1%). This chain uses TRBV2 with TRBJ2-1; no firm D call. V lost 7 bases, J lost 9 bases, and 13 bases lay in between. The CDR3 is 12 residues long. CDR1 and CDR2 (germline): SNHLY, FYNNEI. CDR3 in amino acids: CASTRNPAEQFF. The CDR3 DNA follows: TGTGCCAGCACCCGCAACCCGGCTGAGCAGTTCTTC.

This chain joins TRBV9 and TRBJ2-3; D uncertain. The CDR3 has 15 residues. Trimming pared 0 bases from V and 0 bases from J, leaving 8 bases between. Per germline, CDR1 SGDLS and CDR2 YYNGEE. CDR3 nucleotide sequence: TGTGCCAGCAGCGTAGGGAGATCTAGCACAGATACGCAGTATTTT. Translation: CASSVGRSSTDTQYF. Using reference TRBV9 and TRBJ2-3 for the parts outside the CDR3, the full variable domain is DSGVTQTPKHLITATGQRVTLRCSPRSGDLSVYWYQQSLDQGLQFLIQYYNGEERAKGNILERFSAQQFPDLHSELNLSSLELGDSALYFCASSVGRSSTDTQYFGPGTRLTVL.

Points on this clonotype: This sequence may be a read error, since a much larger clone differs from it by one base. J is TRBJ2-5 and V is TRBV6-5, with D unresolved. The germline CDR1 and CDR2 sequences are MNHEY and SVGAGI. The CDR3 sequence is 14 residues long. In DNA, the CDR3 is TGTGCCGGCAGTTACAACACGGCTCAAGAGACCCAGTACTTC. Protein product: CAGSYNTAQETQYF.

The table lists this clonotype with many counts. V and J are TRBV19 and TRBJ2-1, with TRBD2 identical over 8 bases. J gave up 6 bases and V 7 bases, and 11 bases lay outside the gene matches. This CDR3 is built from 15 residues. Germline V gene data show CDR1 as LNHDA and CDR2 as SQIVND (reference sequence). CDR3 residues: CASTIFSGGGNEQFF. The CDR3 DNA follows: TGTGCCAGTACTATTTTTTCGGGGGGGGGCAATGAGCAGTTCTTC.

This clonotype appeared many times. This chain uses TRBV7-9 with TRBJ2-2, with 10 positions matching TRBD1. CDR3 length: 16 amino acids. Per germline, CDR1 SEHNR and CDR2 FQNEAQ (reference sequence). The J segment lost 7 bases and the V segment lost 5 bases, leaving 10 bases of the junction unmatched. The CDR3: CASSQPGTGESGELFF. CDR3 nucleotide sequence: TGTGCCAGCAGCCAGCCCGGGACAGGGGAAAGCGGGGAGCTGTTTTTT.

The rearrangement links TRBV3-1 to TRBJ2-3, with D possibly being TRBD1 or TRBD2 (5 bases each). Trimming took 0 bases from V and 0 from J, leaving 7 bases between them. CDR1 LGHDT and CDR2 YNNKEL come from the germline V gene (reference sequence). The CDR3 is 15 residues long. CDR3 protein: CASSQEWGSTDTQYF. CDR3 in DNA: TGTGCCAGCAGCCAAGAGTGGGGGAGCACAGATACGCAGTATTTT.

This clonotype ranks as medium-sized. This CDR3 is CASRTAGAGYEQYF. CDR3 DNA: TGTGCCAGCAGGACAGCGGGAGCTGGGTACGAGCAGTACTTC. This chain connects TRBV28 to TRBJ2-7; 8 bases line up with TRBD2. This CDR3 is built from 14 residues. Trimming removed 6 bases from V and 4 bases from J; junction bases left unmatched: 8. Germline V gives CDR1 MDHEN, CDR2 SYDVKM.

A word on this clonotype: Since a much larger clone is just one base distant, this may be a read error. J is TRBJ2-6 and V is TRBV11-2, with TRBD2 as a possible D gene (6 bases). CDR1 and CDR2 from the germline V gene are SGHAT and FQNNGV. Trimming took off 6 bases at V and 4 bases at J, with 16 bases between the two ends. The CDR3 covers 16 residues. The CDR3, as DNA: TGTGCCAGCAGTGGGGAAGAGGGACTCGGGGCCAACGTCCTGACTTTC. Protein sequence: CASSGEEGLGANVLTF. Using reference TRBV11-2 and TRBJ2-6 for the parts outside the CDR3, the full variable domain is EAGVAQSPRYKIIEKRQSVAFWCNPISGHATLYWYQQILGQGPKLLIQFQNNGVVDDSQLPKDRFSAERLKGVDSTLKIQPAKLEDSAVYLCASSGEEGLGANVLTFGAGSRLTVL.

This clonotype was counted a single time. A read error may produce the germline difference seen at one junction end. The chain couples TRBV2 to TRBJ2-3; D is perhaps TRBD1 (5 bases). Germline assignment: CDR1 SNHLY and CDR2 FYNNEI. This CDR3 contains 15 residues. The CDR3 sequence is CASREILSATDTQYF. The CDR3 region has the DNA TGCGCCAGCAGGGAAATACTATCGGCCACAGATACGCAGTATTTT.